This is a list of T cell receptor beta chains from one sample in a study of blood T cell repertoires in COVID-19. Some clones are missing from TCRdb's copy, which holds only in-frame ones; the method was immunoSEQ multiplex PCR. The data hold some 160,000 clones, with around 79% observed a single time. The sequencing input was peripheral blood. The origin of the receptors is a man between 50 and 59 years old with active or convalescent COVID-19. The CDR3 runs from the conserved cysteine through the conserved F or W. D genes are given only for firm matches.

d_call j_call cdr3_length v_call cdr3_aa
- TRBJ2-7 14 TRBV27 CASSSQVTIDEQYF
- TRBJ1-4 18 TRBV3-1/TRBV3-2 CASSQEGQGMVGNEKLFF
TRBD2 TRBJ2-5 14 TRBV11-2 CASSKLAGEETQYF
TRBD2 TRBJ2-1 13 TRBV30 CAWSEAGVVEQFF
- TRBJ2-7 14 TRBV9 CASSVEAGSYEQYF
TRBD1 TRBJ2-3 15 TRBV28 CASSLFTGGADTQYF
- TRBJ2-7 14 TRBV5-4 CASSLEGPHREQYF
TRBD1 TRBJ1-2 13 TRBV19 CASRDRAMGGYTF
- TRBJ2-1 17 TRBV15 CATSRDRSGSLYNEQFF
TRBD2 TRBJ2-1 15 TRBV5-8 CASSFSGRSYNEQFF